This T cell receptor (beta chain) was captured in a study of vaccination and CD4 T cells after COVID-19. Overall study context: Nasal swab PCR showed SARS-CoV-2 in convalescent patients, fewer than 10 with mild and one with severe disease.

Whole-study results and caveats: In convalescent patients, 304 of 307 vaccine-specific clones were mono-reactive for SARS-CoV-2 spike. Researchers looked at relatively few convalescent patients and had no early post-infection timepoints.

The germline gives CDR1 DFQATT, CDR2 SNEGSKA (reference sequence). J was trimmed by 4 bases and V by 3 bases; bases with no gene match: 11. This CDR3 region has 17 residues. TCRdb passed the PCR reads through MiXCR, listing each CDR3 protein once. The sample has about 15,000 distinct CDR3 sequences, less than 70% seen once. Worth noting for this clonotype: Antigen specificity is unknown.

This TCR derives from a human donor who had recovered from COVID-19. V is TRBV20-1 and J is TRBJ2-1, with 11 bases lining up with TRBD2. The specimen was CD4+ T cells from blood, collected after SARS-CoV-2 vaccination. In DNA, the CDR3 is TGCAGTGCTAGTCGTCAAAGCGGGACTAGCGGATACAATGAGCAGTTCTTC. As protein: CSASRQSGTSGYNEQFF.